A single sample gave rise to the 11 T cell receptor beta chains below, sequenced in a study of cytomegalovirus exposure and HLA in healthy donors. Use of 60 Vbeta and 13 Jbeta primers characterized the PCR. Clones were read by immunoSEQ multiplex PCR, and TCRdb kept only the in-frame ones, dropping some. The data contain some 140,000 clones, over 70% of them singletons. The sample consisted of PBMCs. All receptors come from a man aged 25-45 years in good health and CMV-seronegative.

This chain connects TRBV7-2 to TRBJ2-1; 8 bases align to TRBD2. The germline CDR1 and CDR2 sequences are SGHTA and FQGNSA. The CDR3 totals 15 residues. After removal of 2 bases from V and 8 bases from J, the junction contained 8 bases not matched to a gene. CDR3 protein: CASSLRAGAGDEQFF. Written as DNA, the CDR3 is TGTGCCAGCAGCTTAAGAGCGGGAGCTGGGGATGAGCAGTTCTTC.

This clone was seen a handful of times. The rearrangement uses TRBV6-5 and TRBJ1-2; D may be TRBD1 (6 bases). Trimming took off 5 bases at V and 8 bases at J, with 15 bases between the two ends. CDR1 is MNHEY, CDR2 SVGAGI, per germline. The CDR3 spans 13 residues. The CDR3 loop reads CASSTNRVWGYTF. The CDR3 nucleotides read TGTGCCAGCAGTACGAACAGGGTGTGGGGCTACACCTTC.

The V gene is TRBV27, the J gene TRBJ1-1; D is undetermined. Germline V lookup: CDR1 MNHEY, CDR2 SMNVEV (reference sequence). V lost 4 bases, J lost 5 bases, and 11 bases lay in between. The CDR3 totals 13 residues. The CDR3: CASSSPLRTEAFF. Written as DNA, the CDR3 is TGTGCCAGCAGTTCCCCTTTGCGGACTGAAGCTTTCTTT.

V is TRBV28 and J is TRBJ2-7; 8 bases align to TRBD1. The CDR3 runs 16 residues. J was trimmed by 3 bases and V by 8 bases; bases with no gene match: 15. Germline-derived CDR1 and CDR2 are MDHEN and SYDVKM. CDR3 loop: CASSKGGAGGIYEQYF. CDR3 sequence (DNA): TGTGCCAGCTCCAAGGGAGGAGCAGGGGGCATCTACGAGCAGTACTTC.

The chain recombines TRBV27 with TRBJ2-7; D unresolved. Germline CDR1 MNHEY, CDR2 SMNVEV (reference sequence). V was clipped by 6 bases and J by 3 bases, with 6 bases between them. CDR3 length: 11 residues. CDR3 sequence (DNA): TGTGCCAGCAGCCTCCTCTACGAGCAGTACTTC. Protein: CASSLLYEQYF.

This chain links TRBV6-5 with TRBJ2-7, with 9 bases identical to TRBD1. This CDR3 comprises 15 residues. V lost 6 bases to trimming and J lost 1 base; unmatched junction nucleotides: 7. CDR1 MNHEY and CDR2 SVGAGI come from the germline V gene. CDR3 amino acids: CASSLTGTGSYEQYF. The CDR3 DNA reads as TGTGCCAGCAGCCTCACCGGGACAGGGTCCTACGAGCAGTACTTC.

The chain couples TRBV10-1 to TRBJ1-5; D might be TRBD1 (6 bases). V was clipped by 0 bases and J by 2 bases, with 17 bases between them. The CDR3 loop spans 18 amino acids. The germline gives CDR1 WNHNN, CDR2 SYGVQD (reference sequence). CDR3 in DNA: TGCGCCAGCAGTGAGTCGCCCGGGACAATAAAGGGCAATCAGCCCCAGCATTTT. Translated: CASSESPGTIKGNQPQHF.

In this sample, this clone turned up a few times. This rearrangement joins TRBV27 to TRBJ1-1, with no clear D. Trimming stripped 5 bases from V and 4 bases from J, with 17 bases between. The germline CDR1 and CDR2 sequences are MNHEY and SMNVEV (reference sequence). This CDR3 has 15 amino acids. The CDR3 is CASSPDSTVGTEAFF. In DNA, the CDR3 is TGTGCCAGCAGTCCGGACTCAACCGTAGGCACTGAAGCTTTCTTT.

V usage is TRBV23-1 and J usage is TRBJ1-5; 9 bases match TRBD1. TRBV23-1 is labeled an ORF, and its function is uncertain. The CDR3 covers 21 residues. The V and J ends lost 4 bases and 5 bases, in that order; junction bases with no gene match: 24. CDR3 sequence (DNA): TGCGCCAGCAGTCCCCTTCCCTCACGGACAGGGGACATTAGAAGCGATCAGCCCCAGCATTTT. Translation: CASSPLPSRTGDIRSDQPQHF.

The J gene is TRBJ2-1, the V gene TRBV4-1, with 12 bases matching TRBD2. The CDR3 totals 18 residues. In germline, CDR1 is MGHRA, CDR2 YSYEKL. J was trimmed by 5 bases and V by 4 bases; bases with no gene match: 12. DNA of the CDR3: TGCGCCAGCAGCCCACACACCCGGACTAGCGGGACCCACAATGAGCAGTTCTTC. Its protein product is CASSPHTRTSGTHNEQFF.

The chain is built from TRBV5-1 and TRBJ2-2; 9 nucleotides line up with TRBD2. This CDR3 is 17 amino acids long. Germline values: CDR1 SGHRS, CDR2 YFSETQ. With V trimmed by 0 bases and J by 2 bases, 5 bases remained unmatched. CDR3 in amino acids: CASSLVPSGANTGELFF. The CDR3 nucleotides are TGCGCCAGCAGCTTGGTTCCTAGCGGGGCTAACACCGGGGAGCTGTTTTTT.